This passage covers 16 T cell receptor beta chains from one sample sequenced in a study of ipilimumab plus nivolumab after autologous stem cell transplantation. Measured with immunoSEQ multiplex PCR; TCRdb has only the in-frame clones, and not every one. Among fewer than 95,000 clones listed, 83% were seen once. The sample consisted of PBMCs, taken in a trial of ipilimumab plus nivolumab as post-transplant consolidation. These TCRs come from a male donor with diffuse large B-cell lymphoma.

The chain recombines TRBV19 with TRBJ1-1; a possible D gene is TRBD1 (5 bases). CDR3 size: 15 residues. V was cut by 4 bases and J by 0 bases, with 12 bases left in between. Germline V gives CDR1 LNHDA, CDR2 SQIVND (reference sequence). The CDR3 region is CASSTRGGLNTEAFF. CDR3 nucleotide sequence: TGTGCCAGTAGTACGAGGGGAGGCTTGAACACTGAAGCTTTCTTT.

This chain joins TRBV18 and TRBJ2-2; D is possibly TRBD2 (6 bases). The CDR3 contains 14 residues. V lost 3 bases to trimming and J lost 7 bases, with 12 bases between them. Germline-derived CDR1 and CDR2 are KGHSH and LQKENI. CDR3 in amino acids: CASSPLSGNGELFF. In nucleotides, the CDR3 is TGTGCCAGCTCACCGCTTAGCGGAAACGGGGAGCTGTTTTTT.

The genes are TRBV7-8 and TRBJ2-7, with a weak D call TRBD2 (5 bases). The CDR3 is 14 residues long. Germline V gene lookup returns CDR1 SGHVS and CDR2 FQNEAQ. Trimming stripped 5 bases from V and 5 bases from J, with 16 bases between. The CDR3: CASSQRRVGDEQYF. The CDR3 DNA sequence: TGTGCCAGCAGCCAGAGGCGAGTCGGGGACGAGCAGTACTTC.

The chain carries TRBV4-1 and TRBJ1-5, with unresolved D. The V gene's germline CDR1 is MGHRA and CDR2 YSYEKL. The CDR3 covers 15 residues. V shed 1 base and J shed 2 bases, with 9 bases lying between them. The CDR3 loop reads CASSQGTPRNQPQHF. The CDR3 DNA reads TGCGCCAGCAGCCAAGGGACCCCACGCAATCAGCCCCAGCATTTT.

This clone was counted only a few times. The V and J genes are TRBV2 and TRBJ1-6, with D possibly TRBD1 on 6 matching bases. V lost 7 bases to trimming and J lost 0 bases, with 7 bases between them. The germline gives CDR1 SNHLY, CDR2 FYNNEI. There are 14 residues in the CDR3. CDR3 bases: TGTGCCAGCAAGGGGGACTCCTATAATTCACCCCTCCACTTT. Translated, it gives CASKGDSYNSPLHF.

The chain carries TRBV4-2 and TRBJ2-1; 7 positions agree with TRBD2. This CDR3 comprises 16 residues. The J segment lost 4 bases and the V segment lost 4 bases, leaving 10 bases of the junction unmatched. CDR1 and CDR2 from the germline V gene are LGHNA and YNFKEQ. CDR3 amino acids: CASSPQPSGAYNEQFF. CDR3 nucleotide sequence: TGTGCCAGCAGCCCCCAACCTAGCGGAGCATACAATGAGCAGTTCTTC.

The genes are TRBV5-4 and TRBJ2-3, with D possibly being TRBD2 (6 bases). The CDR3 consists of 14 residues. Deletions cut 4 bases from V and 2 bases from J, with 11 bases between. The germline gives CDR1 SGHNT, CDR2 YYREEE (reference sequence). The CDR3 DNA sequence: TGTGCCAGCAGCCCCGGGACTTCCACAGATACGCAGTATTTT. It encodes CASSPGTSTDTQYF.

The rearrangement uses TRBV11-2 and TRBJ2-1, with 9 bases fitting TRBD2. This CDR3 spans 14 amino acids. The J segment lost 8 bases and the V segment lost 6 bases, leaving 8 bases of the junction unmatched. The germline V gene encodes CDR1 SGHAT and CDR2 FQNNGV. The CDR3 coding sequence is TGTGCCAGCAGTCCTAGCGGGGTCCGGGATGAGCAGTTCTTC. Its translation is CASSPSGVRDEQFF.

V is TRBV4-2 and J is TRBJ1-2, with D hard to call. CDR1 is LGHNA, CDR2 YNFKEQ, per germline. CDR3 size: 15 residues. The ends were cut back, 0 bases at V and 0 bases at J, with 8 bases in the middle. The CDR3 coding sequence is TGTGCCAGCAGCCAAGAGTCTCAGGCTAACTATGGCTACACCTTC. It encodes CASSQESQANYGYTF.

There are a few counts of this clone. The rearrangement links TRBV27 to TRBJ1-1, with TRBD1 as a possible D gene (6 bases). Germline CDR1 MNHEY, CDR2 SMNVEV (reference sequence). This CDR3 has 14 amino acids. V was trimmed by 4 bases and J by 5 bases, leaving 14 bases between them. The CDR3 nucleotides are TGTGCCAGCAGTTCCTCGGGGGCGCGAACTGAAGCTTTCTTT. It encodes CASSSSGARTEAFF.

The chain employs TRBV7-9 and TRBJ2-5; tentatively, D is TRBD1 (5 bases). The germline CDR1 and CDR2 sequences are SEHNR and FQNEAQ (reference sequence). Between the trimmed V and J ends, which lost 2 bases and 5 bases, there was a span of 12 bases. The CDR3 loop spans 14 amino acids. CDR3 sequence reads: CASSLQGLLETQYF. CDR3 sequence (DNA): TGTGCCAGCAGCTTACAGGGTTTGTTGGAGACCCAGTACTTC.

This sequence joins TRBV4-1 and TRBJ2-5; D is possibly TRBD2 (5 bases). V was clipped by 0 bases and J by 3 bases, with 14 bases between them. This CDR3 is 16 amino acids long. The germline V gene has CDR1 MGHRA and CDR2 YSYEKL. CDR3 nucleotide sequence: TGCGCCAGCAGCCAAGATCTCCCCGGGATTGAAGAGACCCAGTACTTC. Amino acids: CASSQDLPGIEETQYF.

V is TRBV6-1 and J is TRBJ1-2, with D unclear. V was trimmed by 3 bases and J by 8 bases, leaving 13 bases between them. This CDR3 contains 13 residues. In germline, CDR1 is MNHNS, CDR2 SASEGT. The CDR3 DNA follows: TGTGCCAGCAGTGAGGCGGTACGCCTGGGCTACACCTTC. This codes for CASSEAVRLGYTF.

This clone was recorded a few times. This chain joins TRBV4-2 and TRBJ2-2; tentatively, D is TRBD1 (6 bases). The V gene lost 4 bases and the J gene lost 0 bases, with 15 bases spanning the gap. Looked up from germline, CDR1 is LGHNA and CDR2 is YNFKEQ. CDR3 size: 17 residues. The CDR3 nucleotides read TGTGCCAGCAGCCCCTTACTGGGGGCTTCGAACACCGGGGAGCTGTTTTTT. Its translation: CASSPLLGASNTGELFF.

The chain joins TRBV7-9 to TRBJ2-7; 7 bases fit TRBD2. CDR3 size: 12 residues. J lost 7 bases, V lost 5 bases, and 5 bases had no gene match. CDR1 and CDR2 (germline): SEHNR, FQNEAQ (reference sequence). The CDR3 spells CASSGWGGEQYF. Written as DNA, the CDR3 is TGTGCCAGCAGCGGATGGGGGGGAGAGCAGTACTTC.

The chain carries TRBV4-1 and TRBJ1-5; 8 bases are shared with TRBD1. Germline V gene data show CDR1 as MGHRA and CDR2 as YSYEKL. V lost 4 bases to trimming and J lost 7 bases; unmatched junction nucleotides: 9. The CDR3 runs 15 residues. The CDR3 sequence is CASSPSGQGQQPQHF. DNA of the CDR3: TGCGCCAGCAGCCCAAGCGGACAGGGACAGCAGCCCCAGCATTTT.